The 2 T cell receptor beta chains listed next were all sequenced from one sample in a study of graft-versus-host responses after intestinal transplantation. Method: immunoSEQ multiplex PCR; TCRdb's copy keeps in-frame clones and lacks some. Of roughly 20,000 clones detected, around 38% appear once; the ten largest clones hold over 1.5%. Responders labeled with CFSE (around 200,000) were plated with around 200,000 irradiated, violet-dye-labeled stimulators. Sequences were derived from alloreactive CD8+ T cells from a mixed lymphocyte reaction culture, sampled before intestinal transplant. The subset here: CFSE-low proliferating T cells sorted from roughly 6-day pre-transplant mixed lymphocyte reaction (GvH or HvG direction). The receptors come from a human patient who received an intestinal transplant.

The rearrangement links TRBV7-8 to TRBJ2-1; D gene unclear. This CDR3 contains 15 residues. V was clipped by 5 bases and J by 5 bases, with 16 bases between them. CDR1 and CDR2 (germline): SGHVS, FQNEAQ. The CDR3 region is CASSPHLQDDNEQFF. The CDR3 region has the DNA TGTGCCAGCAGCCCCCATTTGCAAGACGACAATGAGCAGTTCTTC. Complete variable domain (other parts from reference TRBV7-8 and TRBJ2-1): GAGVSQSPRYKVAKRGQDVALRCDPISGHVSLFWYQQALGQGPEFLTYFQNEAQLDKSGLPSDRFFAERPEGSVSTLKIQRTQQEDSAVYLCASSPHLQDDNEQFFGPGTRLTVL.

This clone appeared a single time. The chain combines TRBV5-4 with TRBJ2-7; 7 bases map to TRBD2. Trimming removed 1 base from V and 4 bases from J; junction bases left unmatched: 5. The CDR3 is made up of 14 amino acids. Germline loops: CDR1 SGHNT, CDR2 YYREEE (reference sequence). Here the CDR3 reads CASSLSGIMYEQYF. The CDR3 DNA sequence: TGTGCCAGCAGCTTGAGCGGGATCATGTACGAGCAGTACTTC.